The clone carrying this TCR beta chain has ten or more counts. What it recognizes is unknown. TCRdb analysed the RT-PCR reads with MiXCR anew, one entry per CDR3 protein. Among roughly 170,000 distinct CDR3 sequences listed, roughly 8.7% were seen once. This sample is part of a study of response to subunit inactivated influenza vaccine. Study conclusions and caveats: Each seasonal flu vaccination may recruit only limited new T cells, authors suggested.

Germline lookup yields CDR1 MNHEY and CDR2 SMNVEV (reference sequence). The V gene lost 5 bases and the J gene lost 6 bases, with 10 bases spanning the gap. The CDR3 consists of 13 residues. The sequence came from a man in his fifties or sixties who received an inactivated influenza vaccine. The chain has TRBV27 and TRBJ2-2; D call uncertain. Sequencing was performed on non-naive T cells sorted from PBMCs, taken on the day of vaccination. This CDR3 reads CASSPRVSGELFF. The CDR3 DNA reads as TGTGCCAGCAGTCCAAGGGTATCCGGGGAGCTGTTTTTT.